This T cell receptor (beta chain) was documented in a study of blood T cell repertoires in COVID-19. To note about this clone: A clone one base away is much larger, so this may be a read error.

Germline V CDR1 and CDR2: SGHTA, FQGTGA. Trimming took 3 bases from V and 3 from J, leaving 8 bases between them. The CDR3 contains 13 residues. Per the authors' pipeline: Nucleated cell number was recorded as an estimate derived from reference gene primer amplification. This table comes from immunoSEQ multiplex PCR, and its TCRdb copy is limited to in-frame clones, with some not included. V, J and clone size derive from that table, while D and trimming were established from the DNA sequence. Seen here are some 200,000 clones, about 83% observed once, and the top ten hold around 7.3%. Sequenced material: peripheral blood. The TCR originated in a woman aged 45-65 years with active or convalescent COVID-19. The chain combines TRBV7-3 with TRBJ1-2; tentative D call: TRBD1 (6 bases). DNA of the CDR3: TGTGCCAGCAGCTTCGCAGGGGACTATGGCTACACCTTC. Protein product: CASSFAGDYGYTF.